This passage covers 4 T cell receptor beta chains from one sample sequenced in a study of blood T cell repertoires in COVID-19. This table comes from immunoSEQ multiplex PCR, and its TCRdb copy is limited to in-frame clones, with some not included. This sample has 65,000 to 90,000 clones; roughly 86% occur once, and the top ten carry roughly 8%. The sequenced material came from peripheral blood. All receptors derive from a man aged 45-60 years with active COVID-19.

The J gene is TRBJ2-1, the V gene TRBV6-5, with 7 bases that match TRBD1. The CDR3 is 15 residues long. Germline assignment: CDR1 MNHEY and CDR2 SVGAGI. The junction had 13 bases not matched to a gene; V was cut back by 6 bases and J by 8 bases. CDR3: CASRAKGALDYEQFF. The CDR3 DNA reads TGTGCCAGCAGAGCGAAGGGGGCGCTTGATTATGAGCAGTTCTTC.

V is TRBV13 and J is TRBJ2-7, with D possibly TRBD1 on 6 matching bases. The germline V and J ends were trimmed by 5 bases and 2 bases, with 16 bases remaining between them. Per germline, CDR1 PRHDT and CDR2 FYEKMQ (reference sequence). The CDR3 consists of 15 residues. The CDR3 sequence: CASSPRQGPTYEQYF. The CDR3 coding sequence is TGTGCCAGCAGCCCCCGCCAGGGGCCTACCTACGAGCAGTACTTC.

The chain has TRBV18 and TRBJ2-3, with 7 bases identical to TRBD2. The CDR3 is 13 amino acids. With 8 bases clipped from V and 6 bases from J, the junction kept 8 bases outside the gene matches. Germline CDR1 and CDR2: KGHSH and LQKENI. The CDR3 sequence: CASGRGPTDTQYF. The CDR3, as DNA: TGTGCCAGCGGGAGGGGACCCACGGATACGCAGTATTTT.

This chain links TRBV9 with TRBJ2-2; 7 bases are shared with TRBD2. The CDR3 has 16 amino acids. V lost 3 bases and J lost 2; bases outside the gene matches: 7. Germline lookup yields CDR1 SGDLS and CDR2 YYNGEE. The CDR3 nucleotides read TGTGCCAGCAGCGCGGGGCTAGCGGATAACACCGGGGAGCTGTTTTTT. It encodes CASSAGLADNTGELFF.